The sequence of this T cell receptor (beta chain) was determined in a study of T cells in localized non-small cell lung cancer. Overall study findings and caveats: Greater T cell density in blood accompanied longer overall survival. Adjacent uninvolved lung had the highest clonality, suggesting focused antigen responses.

Method: immunoSEQ multiplex PCR; TCRdb's copy keeps in-frame clones and lacks some. The table records approximately 31,000 clones, 94% of them present only once. CDR1 and CDR2 from the germline V gene are SQVTM and ANQGSEA. This CDR3 is 13 amino acids long. V was pared by 6 bases and J by 0 bases, with 10 bases between. In the case of this clone: Its target is not known.

The chain couples TRBV29-1 to TRBJ2-3, with D uncertain. The TCR was taken from a woman aged 35 to 69 with stage I lung adenocarcinoma. This specimen consisted of peripheral blood, obtained before any cancer treatment. CDR3 nucleotides: TGCAGCGTCGAACCCCAAAGCACAGATACGCAGTATTTT. Translation: CSVEPQSTDTQYF.